Given below is one T cell receptor beta chain in context. Profiled with immunoSEQ multiplex PCR; TCRdb holds only in-frame clones, not every one. The table includes about 34,000 clones, 81% detected once. This entry is derived from a study of OX40 agonist ivuxolimab in advanced cancers. Study background: In this cohort, patients received ivuxolimab, an agonistic anti-OX40 (CD134) antibody. Intravenous ivuxolimab was administered to patients every 2 weeks at 0.01 to 10 mg/kg.

This CDR3 has 13 amino acids. Germline CDR1 SGHVS, CDR2 FQNEAQ. The ends were cut back, 5 bases at V and 4 bases at J, with 9 bases in the middle. The origin of this receptor is an adult with an advanced solid tumor such as melanoma, head and neck, liver or kidney cancer. The sample in question was CD4+ or CD8+ T cells sorted from blood, obtained in a trial of the OX40 agonist ivuxolimab. The rearrangement uses TRBV7-8 and TRBJ2-1; tentative D call: TRBD1 (5 bases). Here the CDR3 reads CASSPGHYNEQFF. Here the CDR3 DNA reads TGTGCCAGCAGCCCCGGACATTACAATGAGCAGTTCTTC.